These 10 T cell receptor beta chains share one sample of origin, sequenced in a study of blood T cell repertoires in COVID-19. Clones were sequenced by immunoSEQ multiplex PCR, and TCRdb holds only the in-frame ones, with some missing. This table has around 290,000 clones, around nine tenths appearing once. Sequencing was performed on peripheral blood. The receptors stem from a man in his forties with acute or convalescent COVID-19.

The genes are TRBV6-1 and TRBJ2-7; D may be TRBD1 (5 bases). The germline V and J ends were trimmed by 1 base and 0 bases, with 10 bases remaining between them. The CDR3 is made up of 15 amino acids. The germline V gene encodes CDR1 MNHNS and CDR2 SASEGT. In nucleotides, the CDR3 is TGTGCCAGCAGTGAAGTAGGGGTGAGCTCCTACGAGCAGTACTTC. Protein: CASSEVGVSSYEQYF.

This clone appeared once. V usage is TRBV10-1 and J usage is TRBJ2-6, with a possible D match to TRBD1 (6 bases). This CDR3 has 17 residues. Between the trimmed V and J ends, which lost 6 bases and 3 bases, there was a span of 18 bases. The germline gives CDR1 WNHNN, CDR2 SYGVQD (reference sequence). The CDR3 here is CASSKATGISGANVLTF. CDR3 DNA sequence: TGCGCCAGCAGCAAAGCTACAGGGATTAGTGGGGCCAACGTCCTGACTTTC.

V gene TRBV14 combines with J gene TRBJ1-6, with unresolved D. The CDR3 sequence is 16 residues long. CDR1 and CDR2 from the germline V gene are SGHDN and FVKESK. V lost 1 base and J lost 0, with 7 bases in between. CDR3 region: CASSQGLSSYNSPLHF. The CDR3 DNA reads TGTGCCAGCAGCCAAGGCCTTAGCTCCTATAATTCACCCCTCCACTTT.

CDR3 nucleotides: TGTGCCAGCAGCCCACCGGGACTAGCTGATGAGCAGTTCTTC. This translates into CASSPPGLADEQFF. The V and J genes are TRBV2 and TRBJ2-1; 9 bases match TRBD2. V dropped 6 bases and J dropped 8; count of bases not matched to a gene: 8. The CDR3 has 14 residues. The germline CDR1 and CDR2 sequences are SNHLY and FYNNEI.

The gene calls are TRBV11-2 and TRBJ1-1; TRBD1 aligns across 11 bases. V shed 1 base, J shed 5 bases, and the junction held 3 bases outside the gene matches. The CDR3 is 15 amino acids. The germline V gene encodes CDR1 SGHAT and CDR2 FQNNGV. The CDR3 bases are TGTGCCAGCAGCTTAGGGGACAGGGGGGGAACTGAAGCTTTCTTT. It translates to CASSLGDRGGTEAFF.

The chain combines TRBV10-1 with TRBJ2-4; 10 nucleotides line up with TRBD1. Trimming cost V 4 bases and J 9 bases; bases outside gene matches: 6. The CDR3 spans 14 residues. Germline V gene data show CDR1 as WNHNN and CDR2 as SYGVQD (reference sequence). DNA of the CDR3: TGCGCCAGCAGTGGGGACAGGGGAGCGGGCATTCAGTACTTC. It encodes CASSGDRGAGIQYF.

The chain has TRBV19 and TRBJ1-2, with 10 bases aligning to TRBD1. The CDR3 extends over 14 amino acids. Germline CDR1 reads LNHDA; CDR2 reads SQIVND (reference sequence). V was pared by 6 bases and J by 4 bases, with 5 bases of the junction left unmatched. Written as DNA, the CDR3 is TGTGCCAGTAGCCGGACAGGGGGTGGCTATGGCTACACCTTC. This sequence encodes CASSRTGGGYGYTF. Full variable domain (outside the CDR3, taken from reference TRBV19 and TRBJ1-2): DGGITQSPKYLFRKEGQNVTLSCEQNLNHDAMYWYRQDPGQGLRLIYYSQIVNDFQKGDIAEGYSVSREKKESFPLTVTSAQKNPTAFYLCASSRTGGGYGYTFGSGTRLTVV.

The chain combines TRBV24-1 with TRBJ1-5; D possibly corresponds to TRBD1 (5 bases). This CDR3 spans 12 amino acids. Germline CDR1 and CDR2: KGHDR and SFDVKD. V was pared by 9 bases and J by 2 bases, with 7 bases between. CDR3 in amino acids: CATGGGNQPQHF. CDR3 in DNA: TGTGCCACCGGGGGGGGCAATCAGCCCCAGCATTTT.

The CDR3 sequence: CASSPNNSPLHF. DNA for the CDR3: TGTGCCAGCTCACCTAATAATTCACCCCTCCACTTT. The genes are TRBV18 and TRBJ1-6; D is ambiguous. Per germline, CDR1 KGHSH and CDR2 LQKENI. V was shortened by 3 bases and J by 5 bases, with 2 bases between the two germline ends. The CDR3 length is 12 residues.

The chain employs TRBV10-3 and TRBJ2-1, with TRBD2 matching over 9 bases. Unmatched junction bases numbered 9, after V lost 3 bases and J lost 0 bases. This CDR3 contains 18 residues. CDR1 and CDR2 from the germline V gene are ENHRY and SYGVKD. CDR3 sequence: CAISDRSGGKSSYNEQFF. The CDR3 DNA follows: TGTGCCATCAGTGACCGTAGCGGGGGAAAAAGCTCCTACAATGAGCAGTTCTTC.